This record covers a single T cell receptor beta chain. Its recognized antigen is unknown. Per-base quality was not reported, and no clone a single base away is much larger than it. The entry originates in a study of cytomegalovirus exposure and HLA in healthy donors (TCRdb year 2017). About the study as a whole: An earlier analysis of approximately 640 of the donors reported roughly 300 Gb of sequence data and roughly 100 million unique TCR beta sequences from 190 million or so T cells. Roughly 290 gigabases of sequencing data and around 90 million unique TCR sequences made up an early release that covered about 640 HLA-typed donors. Of the roughly 400 genotyped donors, 65% to 90% fell in the genetic ancestry cluster associated with self-reported Caucasian donors. The study aimed to test whether signatures of past pathogen exposure could be identified by cataloging public T cell receptors. The T cell repertoires of some 670 subjects were profiled by immunosequencing and related to cytomegalovirus serostatus. Besides the first cohort of around 700 subjects, a separate validation cohort made up of over 100 different subjects was used. High-throughput TCR immunosequencing, statistical association of individual TCRs with disease status, and machine learning were combined to predict cytomegalovirus infection status. A later analysis re-examined previously published TCR beta repertoires from just over 650 donors and added high-resolution HLA genotyping to investigate patterns of TCR occurrence. Rather than using new phenotypic data, the later analysis identified candidate immune exposures from TCR beta sequences and from how often those sequences occurred across donors. In an earlier analysis of about 590 of the donors, high-throughput TCR beta sequencing was used to judge whether each TCR beta V gene segment behaved as functional or pseudogenic. Donor age, sex, ethnicity and CMV serostatus were collected together with the repertoire data. A later genetic analysis took genome-wide SNP genotypes for about 55% of the 666 donors and used that subset as a discovery cohort. Every repertoire in the discovery cohort had been generated on one and the same sequencing platform. HLA typing included class I and class II loci at four-digit resolution. Typing coverage varied by locus: roughly 620-640 donors for A, B, C, DRB1 and DQB1; roughly 500 for DQA1; more than 600 for DPA1; roughly 450 for DPB1. Five DR-DQ haplotypes were treated as single units for association and clustering because of strong linkage in the cohort. On average, roughly 250,000 unique TCR beta nucleotide sequences were sequenced per donor among 350 to 400 genotyped donors of the cohort, with 15% to 20% of those sequences being non-productive.

The CDR3 sequence holds 17 residues, the cysteine and phenylalanine included. Only the CDR3 portion is preserved as DNA: 51 bases, with reading frame beginning at the first base. Sequences MDHEN (CDR1) and SYDVKM (CDR2) are obtained from the germline V gene. V lost 3 bases and J lost 6 bases; the stretch between them is 23 bases long. The protocol used for the library was the immunoSEQ multiplex PCR assay. The multiplex PCR relied on a mix of 60 forward primers for TCR Vbeta segments and 13 reverse primers for TCR Jbeta segments. The CDR3 region of rearranged TCR beta genes was amplified from genomic DNA with a multiplex PCR assay. The amplified TCR beta libraries were sequenced on the Illumina HiSeq System as 87-base-pair reads. Regarding the original processing steps: A later analysis counted tens of millions of unique TCR beta chains across the 650 to 700 repertoires, and roughly 9.9 million of these chains were shared by at least two donors. Raw reads were error-corrected and collapsed into unique sequences with a nearest-neighbor algorithm that merged closely related sequences to remove PCR and sequencing errors. Alignment of CDR3 sequences to IMGT reference sequences was used to assign V, D and J gene segments. For a sequence to be retained, a match of at least six nucleotides to both a V gene segment and a J gene segment was required. A rearrangement was called productive if the CDR3 had no stop codons and remained in frame with V and J, and every other rearrangement was called non-productive. CDR3 was defined by IMGT convention, running from the second conserved V-encoded cysteine to the conserved J-encoded phenylalanine. In an earlier analysis of approximately 500 of the donors, sequences lacking an unambiguous match to a single V gene segment were excluded. In an earlier analysis of almost 600 of the donors, a V segment was called functional when productive rearrangements were above 56.7%, and segregating when the standard deviation between donors exceeded 5%. A statistical classification framework was built for diagnosing cytomegalovirus status from the catalog of TCR beta chain sequences. In a later analysis, V and J genes were assigned by comparing TCR nucleotide sequences against IMGT/GENE-DB human TR gene sequences. In a later analysis, CDR3 sequences and most-parsimonious VDJ recombination scenarios were assigned using the TCRdist pipeline. In a later analysis, every TCR beta chain was defined by the combination of its CDR3 amino acid sequence and its V-gene family, and reads without a unique V-gene family were dropped. To address suspected cross-contamination and a sequencing artifact, a later analysis removed under 600 highly shared, low-generation-probability nucleotide sequences. In a later analysis, a clonal expansion index was calculated for each public chain from normalized within-repertoire ranks of inferred template counts. In a later analysis, generation probabilities were computed using a VDJ recombination model fitted to out-of-frame rearrangements, and the results were checked against IGoR. In a later analysis, hypergeometric tests were used to score TCR-TCR, TCR-HLA and TCR-CMV co-occurrence, with a repertoire-size bias correction applied to TCR pairs. In a later analysis, false discovery rates were estimated by permuting HLA or CMV assignments 20 times. In a later analysis, co-occurring TCRs were grouped using DBSCAN, with TCRdist sequence similarity added in when clustering inside HLA-allele-positive subsets. Repertoires with fewer than 30,000 or more than 120,000 public chains were left out of co-occurrence clustering, as were five repertoires with anomalous nucleotide sharing. The clones in this table, taken by TCRdb from immuneACCESS, are in-frame only. Not every clone is retained; where verified, under half of the shortfall comes from an unresolved V gene, and the cause of the rest is unknown. The V and J calls and the clone size are those of that table, but D and trimming were determined from the DNA. This sample comprises some 150,000 clones, more than 75% of them detected only once. Of the sample, approximately 5.1% is held by the ten largest clones.

Broad study findings and their caveats: According to a later analysis, parvovirus B19, influenza, CMV and Epstein-Barr virus appeared linked to several top co-occurrence clusters. Because the 87-base-pair reads could not distinguish some IMGT-functional V segments, including TRBV6-2 and TRBV6-3, those segments were excluded. Roughly uniform sequencing depth across donors was assumed in presence/absence analyses, although this assumption may not hold. An earlier analysis of roughly 570 of the donors showed that most TCR beta V segments appeared in productive rearrangements either about 87% or about 30% of the time, which broadly matched IMGT annotations. V-gene and J-gene trimming of TCR beta chains was associated with a missense DCLRE1C variant in a later genetic analysis, and the association was replicated in an independent cohort. Linkage disequilibrium might explain the correlated functional status among segregating V segments, but an unknown experimental factor could not be excluded. In both the original and validation cohorts, the classifier was reported to diagnose cytomegalovirus status with high specificity and sensitivity. Fewer than 20 rarely observed V segments, including chromosome 9 orphons, were excluded from the earlier analysis of several hundred of the donors because counts were too low. In a later analysis, around 17,000 TCR beta sequences were associated with specific HLA alleles at a false discovery rate of 0.05. When HLA alleles, especially DR and DQ, strongly co-occurred, TCR associations were difficult to assign to individual alleles. A further reported finding was that TCR beta sequences accurately predicted the HLA-A and HLA-B alleles for most subjects in the first cohort. The sequencing pipeline was judged likely to have produced a cluster of highly shared sequence variants as a technical artifact. In a later analysis, HLA-associated TCR beta chains showed more clonal expansion and lower generation probabilities than non-associated chains that were equally common. Because HLA typing was missing for some donors at each locus, association tests included only the typed subset. In vitro tests confirmed that a few of the cytomegalovirus-associated TCR beta chains recognize cytomegalovirus antigens. A later genetic analysis reported fewer N-insertions in productive TCRs among donors in an Asian-associated ancestry cluster than the approximately 700-donor mean. According to a later analysis, most CMV-associated TCR beta chains appeared to be HLA-restricted, and the HLA associations seemed to be driven largely by CMV exposure. Only TCR beta chains were sequenced in this cohort, and the absence of alpha or paired-chain data limited detectable features. The only immune exposure information available for the cohort was CMV serostatus. Across donors, most TCR sequences were observed very rarely, whereas some public TCRs were present in many individuals. The study listed 150 to 200 TCR beta chains as associated with cytomegalovirus. In a later analysis, the rate of TCR association differed among HLA loci, with DRB1 alleles having the most associated TCRs and HLA-C alleles having the fewest. The authors suggested that the approach could potentially be extended to other disease states and immunological phenotypes.

In total, fewer than 750 healthy bone marrow donors made up the cohort. At the time of sampling, all cohort members were nominally healthy, though unrecorded immune exposures were likely present. The donor tested CMV seronegative, placing the donor among the 350 to 400 seronegative members of the cohort. A peripheral blood sample was provided by each donor, and peripheral blood mononuclear cells were used for TCR beta sequencing. The Qiagen DNeasy Blood Extraction Kit was used to extract genomic DNA from the blood cell samples. Sequencing input: PBMCs. The sequence derives from a male donor in good health and CMV-seronegative. The chain joins TRBV28 to TRBJ2-5; TRBD2 is a possible D gene, resting on 5 matching bases. The nucleotides are TGTGCCAGCAGTTTCTCGGACTTGGGAATGATTGGAAAGACCCAGTACTTC. Its protein reads: CASSFSDLGMIGKTQYF. The full variable domain, with segments outside the CDR3 supplied by the reference TRBV28 and TRBJ2-5 proteins, appears as DVKVTQSSRYLVKRTGEKVFLECVQDMDHENMFWYRQDPGLGLRLIYFSYDVKMKEKGDIPEGYSVSREKKERFSLILESASTNQTSMYLCASSFSDLGMIGKTQYFGPGTRLLVL.